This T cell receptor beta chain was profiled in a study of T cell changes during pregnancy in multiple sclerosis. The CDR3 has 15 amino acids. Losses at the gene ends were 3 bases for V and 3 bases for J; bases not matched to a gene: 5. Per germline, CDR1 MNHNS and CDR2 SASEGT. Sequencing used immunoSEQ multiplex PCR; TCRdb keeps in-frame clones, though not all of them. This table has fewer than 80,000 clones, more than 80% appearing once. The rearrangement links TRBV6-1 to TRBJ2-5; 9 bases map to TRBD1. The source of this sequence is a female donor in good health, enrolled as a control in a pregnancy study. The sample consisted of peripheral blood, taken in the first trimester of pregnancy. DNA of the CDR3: TGTGCCAGCAGTGACGTAGGGACAGGGAAAGAGACCCAGTACTTC. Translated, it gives CASSDVGTGKETQYF.